These 21 T cell receptor beta chains share one sample of origin, sequenced in a study of T cells in Graves' hyperthyroidism and ophthalmopathy. Researchers took RNA transcripts and amplified the TCR beta CDR3 regions from them. The HTBI primer set served for first-round RT-PCR of the TCR CDR3. One entry per CDR3 protein results from TCRdb running MiXCR on the multiplex PCR reads. The sample lists 300,000 to 400,000 distinct CDR3 sequences, less than 15% occurring once. Sequenced: blood. All receptors derive from a woman in her late teens or twenties with Graves' hyperthyroidism.

This clonotype was counted many times. The chain recombines TRBV10-3 with TRBJ2-5; perhaps D is TRBD1 or TRBD2 (6 bases each). Looked up from germline, CDR1 is ENHRY and CDR2 is SYGVKD. The CDR3 totals 14 residues. V dropped 3 bases and J dropped 4 bases, with 12 bases sitting between them. CDR3 loop: CAISDRRGGETQYF. CDR3 DNA: TGTGCCATCAGTGACCGCAGGGGAGGAGAGACCCAGTACTTC.

This clonotype came up a few times. The rearrangement links TRBV24-1 to TRBJ1-5, with 7 nucleotides matching TRBD1. With 4 bases clipped from V and 6 bases from J, the junction kept 5 bases outside the gene matches. From germline, CDR1 is KGHDR and CDR2 SFDVKD. There are 14 residues in the CDR3. CDR3 DNA: TGTGCCACCAGTGACCAGCAGGGGGTTCAGCCCCAGCATTTT. Translated: CATSDQQGVQPQHF.

This clonotype was observed a few times. CDR3: CASSQGEVLSETQYF. CDR3 DNA sequence: TGCGCCAGCAGCCAAGGAGAGGTTTTATCCGAGACCCAGTACTTC. The chain employs TRBV4-1 and TRBJ2-5; D call uncertain. Germline V gene data show CDR1 as MGHRA and CDR2 as YSYEKL. Between the trimmed V and J ends, which lost 1 base and 5 bases, there was a span of 14 bases. The CDR3 sequence is 15 residues long.

V gene TRBV7-6 combines with J gene TRBJ2-3; TRBD2 agrees at 15 bases. The germline gives CDR1 SGHVS, CDR2 FNYEAQ. The CDR3 is 18 amino acids. V lost 5 bases and J lost 3; bases outside the gene matches: 9. The CDR3 loop is CASSPLPGTSGGTDTQYF. The CDR3 DNA follows: TGTGCCAGCAGCCCCCTACCCGGGACTAGCGGGGGGACAGATACGCAGTATTTT.

This clonotype came up many times. This rearrangement joins TRBV12-3 or TRBV12-4 to TRBJ2-2; D is unresolved. The CDR3 is 11 residues long. V lost 3 bases and J lost 6, with 2 bases in between. In DNA, the CDR3 is TGTGCCAGCAGTTTTGCCGGGGAGCTGTTTTTT. It is translated as CASSFAGELFF.

The sample holds many counts of this clonotype. This rearrangement joins TRBV19 to TRBJ2-1, with TRBD2 identical over 11 bases. Germline-derived CDR1 and CDR2 are LNHDA and SQIVND (reference sequence). J gave up 7 bases and V 5 bases, and 7 bases lay outside the gene matches. The CDR3 runs to 15 residues. The CDR3 reads CASSVLAGGVNEQFF. In DNA form, the CDR3 reads TGTGCCAGTAGTGTTCTAGCGGGGGGTGTAAATGAGCAGTTCTTC.

This clonotype was seen repeatedly, ten times or more. The chain combines TRBV28 with TRBJ2-7; D might be TRBD1 (6 bases). The germline V and J ends were trimmed by 7 bases and 4 bases, with 14 bases remaining between them. This CDR3 region has 13 residues. Germline CDR1 is MDHEN and CDR2 is SYDVKM. The CDR3 region is CASTRDTLYEQYF. CDR3 in DNA: TGTGCCAGCACTCGGGACACATTATACGAGCAGTACTTC.

This clonotype was observed a few times. The chain is built from TRBV7-4 and TRBJ1-1; 7 bases are shared with TRBD1. The germline gives CDR1 SGHVT, CDR2 SQSDAQ. This CDR3 has 16 amino acids. J lost 1 base, V lost 1 base, and 6 bases had no gene match. Written as DNA, the CDR3 is TGTGCCAGCAGCTTAGAACAGGGGAAAGAGAACACTGAAGCTTTCTTT. Its protein is CASSLEQGKENTEAFF.

The V gene is TRBV4-1, the J gene TRBJ1-5; D is undetermined. This CDR3 has 15 amino acids. Looked up from germline, CDR1 is MGHRA and CDR2 is YSYEKL. Between the trimmed V and J ends, which lost 4 bases and 5 bases, there was a span of 15 bases. This chain's CDR3 is CASSRFQGRDQPQHF. The CDR3 DNA is TGCGCCAGCAGCCGTTTCCAAGGCCGGGATCAGCCCCAGCATTTT.

This clonotype was seen many times. This rearrangement joins TRBV6-5 to TRBJ1-1, with D hard to call. The CDR3 is 12 residues long. Trimming removed 2 bases at V and 5 bases at J, with 6 bases between. From germline, CDR1 is MNHEY and CDR2 SVGAGI. The CDR3 DNA reads TGTGCCAGCAGTTACATCGGGACTGAAGCTTTCTTT. This gives the protein CASSYIGTEAFF.

The chain is built from TRBV19 and TRBJ1-2; D gene unclear. Germline V gene sequence: CDR1 LNHDA, CDR2 SQIVND (reference sequence). CDR3 length equals 10 residues. V lost 3 bases to trimming and J lost 6 bases, with 2 bases between them. Here the CDR3 reads CASSINGYTF. The CDR3 region has the DNA TGTGCCAGTAGTATCAATGGCTACACCTTC.

This clonotype was observed many times. The gene calls are TRBV28 and TRBJ1-2, with TRBD1 identical over 12 bases. CDR1 is MDHEN and CDR2 is SYDVKM in the germline V gene. The CDR3 loop spans 14 amino acids. V was clipped by 5 bases and J by 6 bases; unmatched bases: 4. The CDR3 here is CASSPGQGADGYTF. As DNA, the CDR3 is TGTGCCAGCAGTCCGGGACAGGGGGCGGATGGCTACACCTTC.

This clonotype was seen at least ten times. J is TRBJ2-7 and V is TRBV2; D may correspond to TRBD1 or TRBD2 (5 bases each). Germline V gene sequence: CDR1 SNHLY, CDR2 FYNNEI. This CDR3 spans 13 amino acids. V lost 5 bases and J lost 6, with 14 bases in between. DNA of the CDR3: TGTGCCAGCAGTAGGGACGGCTGGGGCGAGCAGTACTTC. The encoded protein is CASSRDGWGEQYF.

This clonotype appeared many times. This chain links TRBV6-2 or TRBV6-3 with TRBJ1-5; D unclear. The length of the CDR3 is 15 residues. Germline V lookup: CDR1 MNHEY, CDR2 SVGEGT. V was pared by 8 bases and J by 1 base, with 15 bases between. The CDR3, as DNA: TGTGCCAGCGCGTCCCTGAAAGGGAGCAATCAGCCCCAGCATTTT. This gives the protein CASASLKGSNQPQHF.

The count of this clonotype is one. This could be a read error, since a much larger clone is one nucleotide away. This rearrangement joins TRBV28 to TRBJ2-3, with D perhaps TRBD1 (5 bases). The germline gives CDR1 MDHEN, CDR2 SYDVKM. Trimming left V 6 bases short and J 6 bases short, with 19 bases between. This CDR3 is 15 amino acids long. CDR3 loop: CASSLGSAHRDTQYF. The CDR3 coding sequence is TGTGCCAGCAGCCTCGGCAGCGCTCACAGGGATACGCAGTATTTT.

The chain links TRBV19 to TRBJ2-1; D call uncertain. The V end was cut by 4 bases, the J end by 0 bases, with 10 bases between. The V gene's germline CDR1 is LNHDA and CDR2 SQIVND (reference sequence). The CDR3 spans 15 residues. In DNA form, the CDR3 reads TGTGCCAGTAGTACCAGCACGAGCTCCTACAATGAGCAGTTCTTC. Its translation: CASSTSTSSYNEQFF. The full variable domain, completed using reference TRBV19 and TRBJ2-1, is DGGITQSPKYLFRKEGQNVTLSCEQNLNHDAMYWYRQDPGQGLRLIYYSQIVNDFQKGDIAEGYSVSREKKESFPLTVTSAQKNPTAFYLCASSTSTSSYNEQFFGPGTRLTVL.

The chain employs TRBV30 and TRBJ1-5; possibly TRBD1 for D (5 bases). The germline V and J ends were trimmed by 3 bases and 7 bases, with 16 bases remaining between them. CDR3 length: 14 residues. Per germline, CDR1 GTSNPN and CDR2 SVGIG (reference sequence). CDR3 nucleotide sequence: TGTGCCTGGAGCCTCGGGACCCCCGGGCAGCCCCAGCATTTT. This sequence encodes CAWSLGTPGQPQHF. Complete variable domain (other parts from reference TRBV30 and TRBJ1-5): SQTIHQWPATLVQPVGSPLSLECTVEGTSNPNLYWYRQAAGRGLQLLFYSVGIGQISSEVPQNLSASRPQDRQFILSSKKLLLSDSGFYLCAWSLGTPGQPQHFGDGTRLSIL.

At least ten counts were recorded for this clonotype. The V gene is TRBV7-2, the J gene TRBJ2-1; D unclear. Germline V CDR1 and CDR2: SGHTA, FQGNSA. V was cut by 1 base and J by 7 bases, with 8 bases left in between. The CDR3 covers 13 residues. The CDR3 DNA reads as TGTGCCAGCAGCTTAGAGACGGGTAATGAGCAGTTCTTC. It translates to CASSLETGNEQFF.

This clonotype was observed at least ten times. The genes are TRBV28 and TRBJ1-3; 8 bases map to TRBD1. The V segment lost 4 bases and the J segment 2 bases; nucleotides outside the gene matches: 13. CDR3 length: 18 residues. CDR1 is MDHEN and CDR2 is SYDVKM in the germline V gene. The CDR3 region is CASSSGTGILYAGNTIYF. The CDR3 nucleotides are TGTGCCAGCAGTTCCGGGACAGGTATACTTTATGCTGGAAACACCATATATTTT.

This clonotype was detected ten times or more. J is TRBJ2-7 and V is TRBV19; tentative D call: TRBD2 (6 bases). V lost 0 bases, J lost 0 bases, and 9 bases lay in between. The CDR3 has 15 amino acids. Looked up from germline, CDR1 is LNHDA and CDR2 is SQIVND (reference sequence). The CDR3 reads CASSIETGASYEQYF. The CDR3 DNA is TGTGCCAGTAGTATAGAGACGGGAGCCTCCTACGAGCAGTACTTC.

Comments on this clonotype: This may come from a read error, since a much larger clone is one base off. The V gene is TRBV11-2, the J gene TRBJ1-3; D is uncertain. Germline CDR1 and CDR2: SGHAT and FQNNGV. This CDR3 comprises 13 residues. The DNA of the CDR3 is TGTTCCAGCAGCGAACTATTCGGAAACACCATATATTTT. It yields the protein CSSSELFGNTIYF.